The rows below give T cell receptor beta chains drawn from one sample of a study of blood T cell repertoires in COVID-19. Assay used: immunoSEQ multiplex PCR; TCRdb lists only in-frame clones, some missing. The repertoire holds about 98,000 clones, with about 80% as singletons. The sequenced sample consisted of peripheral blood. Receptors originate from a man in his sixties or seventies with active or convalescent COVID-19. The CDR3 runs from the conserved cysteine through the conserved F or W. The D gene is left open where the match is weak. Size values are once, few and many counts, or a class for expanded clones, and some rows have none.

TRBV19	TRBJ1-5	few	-	TGTGCCAGTAGTATACAAGGGAGGCGAGGCAGCAATCAGCCCCAGCATTTT	CASSIQGRRGSNQPQHF
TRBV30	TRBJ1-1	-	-	TGTGCCTGGAGTTTGGGCCAGAACACTGAAGCTTTCTTT	CAWSLGQNTEAFF
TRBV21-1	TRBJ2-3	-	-	TGTGCCCGCAGCAACGGGGGCCCGCGGGGGGGCACAGATACGCAGTATTTT	CARSNGGPRGGTDTQYF
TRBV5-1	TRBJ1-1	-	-	TGCGCCAGCAGCCCCCAGGGACAAAGGAACACTGAAGCTTTCTTT	CASSPQGQRNTEAFF
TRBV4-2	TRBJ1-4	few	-	TGTGCCAGCAGCCCACAGGGTTGGAGGGAAAAACTGTTTTTT	CASSPQGWREKLFF
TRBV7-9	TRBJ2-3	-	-	TGTGCCATCCCCCTGCGGGCCCGCACAGATACGCAGTATTTT	CAIPLRARTDTQYF
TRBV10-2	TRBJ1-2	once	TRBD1	TGCGCCAGCAGTGAGTCAGGACACAGGGGCTATGGCTACACCTTC	CASSESGHRGYGYTF
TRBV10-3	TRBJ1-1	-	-	TGTGCCACCTCTCCCCACGGGCGGGAGAACACTGAAGCTTTCTTT	CATSPHGRENTEAFF
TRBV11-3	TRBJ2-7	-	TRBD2	TGTGCCAGCAGCTTGAGCGGGGGGATGTACGAGCAGTACTTC	CASSLSGGMYEQYF
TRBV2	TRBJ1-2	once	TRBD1	TGTGCCAGCAGTGCAGGGGGCGGCGTCTATGGCTACACCTTC	CASSAGGGVYGYTF
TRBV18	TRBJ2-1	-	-	TGTGCCAGCTCACCCAGGGATGAGCAGTTCTTC	CASSPRDEQFF
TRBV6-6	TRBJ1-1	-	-	TGTGCCAGCAACAGGGTGGGGTTCACTGAAGCTTTCTTT	CASNRVGFTEAFF
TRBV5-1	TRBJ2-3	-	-	TGCGCCGGTCCCGGACTTTCTAGCACAGATACGCAGTATTTT	CAGPGLSSTDTQYF
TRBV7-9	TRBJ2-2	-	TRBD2	TGTGCCAGCAGCTTAGTCGGGACTAGCAATACCGGGGAGCTGTTTTTT	CASSLVGTSNTGELFF
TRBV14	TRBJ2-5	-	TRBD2	TGTGCCAGCAGCCAGGCTCCCCCAGGAGCGGGGACAGAGACCCAGTACTTC	CASSQAPPGAGTETQYF
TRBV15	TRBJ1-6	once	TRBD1	TGTGCCACCAGCAGTGGACAGGGTAATTCACCCCTCCACTTT	CATSSGQGNSPLHF
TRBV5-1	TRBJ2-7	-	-	TGCGCCAGCAGCTTCGGGGGGCAGTCCTACGAGCAGTACTTC	CASSFGGQSYEQYF
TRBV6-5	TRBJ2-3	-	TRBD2	TGTGCCAGCAGTTACGGCGGGGGACCCCCGGATACGCAGTATTTT	CASSYGGGPPDTQYF
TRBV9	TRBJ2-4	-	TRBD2	TGTGCCAGCAGCGCAAACGGCAATAGCGGGGAGGTGGAGTACTTC	CASSANGNSGEVEYF
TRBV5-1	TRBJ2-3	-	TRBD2	TGCGCCAGCAGCCTCAGCGGGGGGAGCACAGATACGCAGTATTTT	CASSLSGGSTDTQYF
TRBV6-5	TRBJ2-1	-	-	TGTGCCAGCAGTTCCGACAGGAGCTCCTACAATGAGCAGTTCTTC	CASSSDRSSYNEQFF
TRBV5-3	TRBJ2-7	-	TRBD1	TGTGCCAGAAGACGACAGGGGGATGAGCAGTACTTC	CARRRQGDEQYF
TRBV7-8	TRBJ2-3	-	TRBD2	TGTGCCAGCAGCTTAGTTACTAGCGGGGCCTCAGATACGCAGTATTTT	CASSLVTSGASDTQYF
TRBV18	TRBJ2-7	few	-	TGTGCCAGCTCAGGGGGGACCTACGAGCAGTACTTC	CASSGGTYEQYF
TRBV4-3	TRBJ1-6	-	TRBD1	TGCGCCAGCAGCCAAGGCCGACAGGGGCTCTATAATTCACCCCTCCACTTT	CASSQGRQGLYNSPLHF
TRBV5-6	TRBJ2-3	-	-	TGTGCCAGCAGCTCTTCCCCAACTACGGCAGATACGCAGTATTTT	CASSSSPTTADTQYF
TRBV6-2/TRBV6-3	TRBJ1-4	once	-	TGTGCCAGCAGTTACTTCGCGCCTGAAAAACTGTTTTTT	CASSYFAPEKLFF
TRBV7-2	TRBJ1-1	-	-	TGTGCCAGCAGCTTAGACAGGACGTTTGAAGCTTTCTTT	CASSLDRTFEAFF
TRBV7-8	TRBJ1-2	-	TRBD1	TGTGCCAGCAGCCCGGGACAGGGGGTTGGCTACACCTTC	CASSPGQGVGYTF
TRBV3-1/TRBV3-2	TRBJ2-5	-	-	TGTGCCAGCAGCCAAGAGAGGAGCCTTCGGCACTTC	CASSQERSLRHF
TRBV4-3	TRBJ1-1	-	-	TGCGCCAGCAGCCAAGGACAGGTTGGGGACACTGAAGCTTTCTTT	CASSQGQVGDTEAFF
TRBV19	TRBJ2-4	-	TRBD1	TGTGCCAGTAGTTCGCGGACAGGGGCCCACCCGGACATTCAGTACTTC	CASSSRTGAHPDIQYF
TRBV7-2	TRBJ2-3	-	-	TGTGCCAGCAGCTTAAGGCGGGCAGATACGCAGTATTTT	CASSLRRADTQYF
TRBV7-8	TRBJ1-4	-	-	TGTGCCAGCAGCCTATCAGGGGTGAATACCAACCCAAAACTGTTTTTT	CASSLSGVNTNPKLFF
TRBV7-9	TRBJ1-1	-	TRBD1	TGTGCCAGCAGTCCGTGGGACAGGGGGCTTTTGAACACTGAAGCTTTCTTT	CASSPWDRGLLNTEAFF
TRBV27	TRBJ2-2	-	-	TGTGCCAGCAGGGGGCTCGGCACCGGGGAGCTGTTTTTT	CASRGLGTGELFF
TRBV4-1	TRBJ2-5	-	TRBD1	TGCGCCAGCAGCCAAGATTGGACAGGGCTCCAAGAGACCCAGTACTTC	CASSQDWTGLQETQYF
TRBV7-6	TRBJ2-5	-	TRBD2	TGTGCCAGCAGCTTAGGGTTAGCGGGGGGGCAAGAGACCCAGTACTTC	CASSLGLAGGQETQYF
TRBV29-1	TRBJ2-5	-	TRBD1	TGCAGCGTTCGGGACAGGGTGTCGATAGAGACCCAGTACTTC	CSVRDRVSIETQYF
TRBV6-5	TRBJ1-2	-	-	TGTGCCAGCAGACTAGACAGGAACACTAACTATGGCTACACCTTC	CASRLDRNTNYGYTF
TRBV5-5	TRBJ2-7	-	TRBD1	TGTGCCAGCAGAATTGGGACAGACTACGAGCAGTACTTC	CASRIGTDYEQYF
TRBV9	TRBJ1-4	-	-	TGTGCCAGCAGCGTAGCCCAGGGCGGTGAAAAACTGTTTTTT	CASSVAQGGEKLFF
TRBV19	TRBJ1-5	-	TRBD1	TGTGCCAGTAGTATAGGGCAGGGGGCCTATCAGCCCCAGCATTTT	CASSIGQGAYQPQHF
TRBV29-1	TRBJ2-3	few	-	TGCAGCGTTGAAGATCGAGGGGATACGCAGTATTTT	CSVEDRGDTQYF
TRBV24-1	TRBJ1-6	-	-	TGTGCCACCAGTGCTTTGGGGGGCACGTATAATTCACCCCTCCACTTT	CATSALGGTYNSPLHF
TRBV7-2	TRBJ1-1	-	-	TGTGCCAGCAGCCCGGTGAGGAACACTGAAGCTTTCTTT	CASSPVRNTEAFF
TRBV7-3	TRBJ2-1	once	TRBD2	TGTGCCAGCAGCTTGACCCCGACTAGCGGGGTCAATGAGCAGTTCTTC	CASSLTPTSGVNEQFF
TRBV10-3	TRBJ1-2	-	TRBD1	TGTGCCATCAGTCCCGGGACAGGGGGCGCCGGGCGGGGCTACACCTTC	CAISPGTGGAGRGYTF
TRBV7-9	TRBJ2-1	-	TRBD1	TGTGCCAGCAGCTTAACGGACAGGGCTCATGAGCAGTTCTTC	CASSLTDRAHEQFF
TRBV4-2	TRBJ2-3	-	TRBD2	TGTGCCAGCAGTAACGGGGGCGCGGGGGGAACAGATACGCAGTATTTT	CASSNGGAGGTDTQYF
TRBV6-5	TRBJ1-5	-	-	TGTGCCAGCAAGGAGGGAATCTCGCCCAATCAGCCCCAGCATTTT	CASKEGISPNQPQHF
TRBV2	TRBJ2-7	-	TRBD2	TGTGCCAGCAGTGAGACTAGCGGGAATGCGAATGAGCAGTACTTC	CASSETSGNANEQYF
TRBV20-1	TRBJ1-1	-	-	TGCAGTGCTTTTACTCAGGGTGGGGCTTTCTTT	CSAFTQGGAFF
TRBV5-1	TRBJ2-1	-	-	TGCGCCAGCAGCTTGGGGATAGCTCCCAATGAGCAGTTCTTC	CASSLGIAPNEQFF
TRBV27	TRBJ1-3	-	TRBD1	TGTGCCAGCAAACCCCAGGGGGCCTACACCATATATTTT	CASKPQGAYTIYF
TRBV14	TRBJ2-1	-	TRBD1	TGTGCCAGCAGCCACTTTACCGGGACAGGGGATTGGAATGAGCAGTTCTTC	CASSHFTGTGDWNEQFF
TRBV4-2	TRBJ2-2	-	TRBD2	TGTGCCAGCAGCCAAGTAGGTCTAGCGGAGAACACCGGGGAGCTGTTTTTT	CASSQVGLAENTGELFF
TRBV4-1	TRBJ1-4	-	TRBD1	TGCGCCAGCAGCCAAGATCTGAGGGGGCCGAGGGAAAAACTGTTTTTT	CASSQDLRGPREKLFF